This TCR beta chain was found in a study of cytomegalovirus exposure and HLA in healthy donors. Generated by immunoSEQ multiplex PCR, the TCRdb table keeps only in-frame clones and is missing some. This table has about 120,000 clones, around nine tenths appearing once. V was clipped by 2 bases and J by 4 bases, with 12 bases between them. The CDR3 is 14 residues long. CDR1 and CDR2 (germline): MNHEY, SVGAGI. This clone was seen a few times. V gene TRBV6-5 combines with J gene TRBJ2-7; D might be TRBD1 (6 bases). Sequencing was carried out using PBMCs. The sequence derives from a woman under 30 in good health and CMV-seronegative. CDR3 in amino acids: CASSYGQQWYEQYF. Written as DNA, the CDR3 is TGTGCCAGCAGTTACGGACAGCAGTGGTACGAGCAGTACTTC.